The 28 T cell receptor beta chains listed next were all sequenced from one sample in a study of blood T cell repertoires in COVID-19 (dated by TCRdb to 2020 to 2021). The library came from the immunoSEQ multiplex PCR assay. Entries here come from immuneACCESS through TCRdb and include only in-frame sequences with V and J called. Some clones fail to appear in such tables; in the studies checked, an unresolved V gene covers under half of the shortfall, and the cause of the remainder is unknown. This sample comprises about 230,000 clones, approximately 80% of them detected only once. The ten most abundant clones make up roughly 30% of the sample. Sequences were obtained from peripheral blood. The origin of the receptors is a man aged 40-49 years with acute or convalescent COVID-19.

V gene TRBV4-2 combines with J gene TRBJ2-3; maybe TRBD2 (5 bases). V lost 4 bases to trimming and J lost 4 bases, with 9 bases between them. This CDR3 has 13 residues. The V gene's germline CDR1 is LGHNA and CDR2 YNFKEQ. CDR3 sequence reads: CASSPRDSDTQYF. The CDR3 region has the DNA TGTGCCAGCAGCCCCCGGGATTCAGATACGCAGTATTTT.

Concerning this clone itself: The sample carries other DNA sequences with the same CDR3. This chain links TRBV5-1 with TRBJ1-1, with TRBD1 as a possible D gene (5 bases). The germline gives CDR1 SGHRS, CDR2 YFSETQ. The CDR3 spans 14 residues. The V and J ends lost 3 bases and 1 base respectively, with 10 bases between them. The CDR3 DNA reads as TGCGCCAGCAGCTCCGCTCAGGGGAACACTGAAGCTTTCTTT. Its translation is CASSSAQGNTEAFF.

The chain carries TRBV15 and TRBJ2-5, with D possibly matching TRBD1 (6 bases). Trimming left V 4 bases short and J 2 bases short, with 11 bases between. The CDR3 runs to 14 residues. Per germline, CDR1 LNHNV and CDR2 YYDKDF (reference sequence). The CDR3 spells CATSTRTGQETQYF. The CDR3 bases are TGTGCCACCAGCACACGAACAGGGCAAGAGACCCAGTACTTC. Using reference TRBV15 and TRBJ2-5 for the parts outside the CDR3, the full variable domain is DAMVIQNPRYQVTQFGKPVTLSCSQTLNHNVMYWYQQKSSQAPKLLFHYYDKDFNNEADTPDNFQSRRPNTSFCFLDIRSPGLGDTAMYLCATSTRTGQETQYFGPGTRLLVL.

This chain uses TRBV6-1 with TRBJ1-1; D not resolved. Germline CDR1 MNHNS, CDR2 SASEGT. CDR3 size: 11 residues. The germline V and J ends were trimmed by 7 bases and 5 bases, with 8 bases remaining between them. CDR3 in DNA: TGTGCCAGCAATTCTAGAACTGAAGCTTTCTTT. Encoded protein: CASNSRTEAFF.

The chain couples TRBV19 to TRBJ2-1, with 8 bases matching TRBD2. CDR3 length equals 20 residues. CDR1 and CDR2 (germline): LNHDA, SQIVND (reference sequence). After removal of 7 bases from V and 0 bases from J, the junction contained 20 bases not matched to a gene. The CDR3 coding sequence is TGTGCCAGTACCGGGAGGGTAGGGGGAAGGACTAAGAGCTCCTACAATGAGCAGTTCTTC. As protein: CASTGRVGGRTKSSYNEQFF.

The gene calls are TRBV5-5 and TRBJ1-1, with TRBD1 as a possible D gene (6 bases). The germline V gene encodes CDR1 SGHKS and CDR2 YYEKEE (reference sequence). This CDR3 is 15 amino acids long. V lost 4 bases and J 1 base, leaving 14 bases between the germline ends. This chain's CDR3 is CASSLRTDSNTEAFF. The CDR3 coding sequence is TGTGCCAGCAGCCTACGGACAGATTCGAACACTGAAGCTTTCTTT.

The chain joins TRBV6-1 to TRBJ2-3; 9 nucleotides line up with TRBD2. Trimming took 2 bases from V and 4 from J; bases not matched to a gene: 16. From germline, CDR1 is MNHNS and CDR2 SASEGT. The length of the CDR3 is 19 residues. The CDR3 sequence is CASSEKSSGTIGRPDTQYF. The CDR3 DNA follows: TGTGCCAGCAGTGAAAAATCTAGCGGGACAATCGGGAGGCCAGATACGCAGTATTTT.

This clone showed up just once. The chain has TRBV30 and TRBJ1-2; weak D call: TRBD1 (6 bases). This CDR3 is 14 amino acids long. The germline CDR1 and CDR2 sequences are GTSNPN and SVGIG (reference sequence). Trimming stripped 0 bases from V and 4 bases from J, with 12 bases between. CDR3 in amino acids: CAWSVQRTAYGYTF. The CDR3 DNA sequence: TGTGCCTGGAGTGTACAAAGGACAGCCTATGGCTACACCTTC. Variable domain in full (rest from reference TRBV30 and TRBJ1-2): SQTIHQWPATLVQPVGSPLSLECTVEGTSNPNLYWYRQAAGRGLQLLFYSVGIGQISSEVPQNLSASRPQDRQFILSSKKLLLSDSGFYLCAWSVQRTAYGYTFGSGTRLTVV.

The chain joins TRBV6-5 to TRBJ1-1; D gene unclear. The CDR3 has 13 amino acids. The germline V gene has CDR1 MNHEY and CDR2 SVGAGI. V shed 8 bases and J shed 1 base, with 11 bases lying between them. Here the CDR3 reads CASVLGQNTEAFF. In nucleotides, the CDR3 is TGTGCCAGCGTGTTGGGCCAGAACACTGAAGCTTTCTTT.

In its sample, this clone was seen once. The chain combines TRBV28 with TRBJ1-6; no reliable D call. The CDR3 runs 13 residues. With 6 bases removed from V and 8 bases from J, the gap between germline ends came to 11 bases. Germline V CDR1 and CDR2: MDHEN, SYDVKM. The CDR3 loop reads CASRQVLDSPLHF. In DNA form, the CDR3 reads TGTGCCAGCAGACAAGTTTTGGATTCACCCCTCCACTTT.

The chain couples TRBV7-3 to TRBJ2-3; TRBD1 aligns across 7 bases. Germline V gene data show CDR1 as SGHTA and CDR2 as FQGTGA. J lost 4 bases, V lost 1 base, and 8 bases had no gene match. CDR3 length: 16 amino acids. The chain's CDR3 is CASSLNGGQAADTQYF. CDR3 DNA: TGTGCCAGCAGCTTAAATGGTGGACAGGCGGCAGATACGCAGTATTTT.

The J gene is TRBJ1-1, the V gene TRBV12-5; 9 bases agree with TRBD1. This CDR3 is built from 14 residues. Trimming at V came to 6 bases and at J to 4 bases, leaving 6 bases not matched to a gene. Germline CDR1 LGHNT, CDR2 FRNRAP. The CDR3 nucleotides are TGTGCTAGTGGACAACAGGGGGCGAGCACTGAAGCTTTCTTT. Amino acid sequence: CASGQQGASTEAFF. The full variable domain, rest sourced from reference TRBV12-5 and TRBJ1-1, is DARVTQTPRHKVTEMGQEVTMRCQPILGHNTVFWYRQTMMQGLELLAYFRNRAPLDDSGMPKDRFSAEMPDATLATLKIQPSEPRDSAVYFCASGQQGASTEAFFGQGTRLTVV.

The CDR3 nucleotides read TGCGCCAGCAGCCTGTTACAGGGGAGTCAGCCCCAGCATTTT. It is translated as CASSLLQGSQPQHF. The V and J genes are TRBV5-1 and TRBJ1-5, with 7 nucleotides matching TRBD1. With V trimmed by 4 bases and J by 6 bases, 7 bases remained unmatched. There are 14 residues in the CDR3. Germline lookup yields CDR1 SGHRS and CDR2 YFSETQ.

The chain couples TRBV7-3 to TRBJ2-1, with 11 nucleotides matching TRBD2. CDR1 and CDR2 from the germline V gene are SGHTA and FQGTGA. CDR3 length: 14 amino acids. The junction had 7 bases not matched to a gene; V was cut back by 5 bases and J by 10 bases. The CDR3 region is CASSHSGRANEQFF. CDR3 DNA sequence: TGTGCCAGCAGCCATAGCGGGAGGGCGAACGAGCAGTTCTTC. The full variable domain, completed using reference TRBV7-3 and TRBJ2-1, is GAGVSQTPSNKVTEKGKYVELRCDPISGHTALYWYRQSLGQGPEFLIYFQGTGAADDSGLPNDRFFAVRPEGSVSTLKIQRTERGDSAVYLCASSHSGRANEQFFGPGTRLTVL.

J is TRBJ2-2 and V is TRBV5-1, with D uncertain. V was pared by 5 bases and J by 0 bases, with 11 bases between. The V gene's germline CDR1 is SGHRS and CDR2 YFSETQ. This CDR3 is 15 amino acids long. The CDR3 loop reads CASSYDITNTGELFF. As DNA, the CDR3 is TGCGCCAGCAGTTATGACATAACGAACACCGGGGAGCTGTTTTTT.

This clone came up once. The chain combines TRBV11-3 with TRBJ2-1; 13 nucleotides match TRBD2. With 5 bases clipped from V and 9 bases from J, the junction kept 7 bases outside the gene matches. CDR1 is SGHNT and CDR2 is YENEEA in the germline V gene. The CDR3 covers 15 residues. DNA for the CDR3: TGTGCCAGCAGCACCGGACTAGCGGGAGAGACTGAGCAGTTCTTC. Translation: CASSTGLAGETEQFF.

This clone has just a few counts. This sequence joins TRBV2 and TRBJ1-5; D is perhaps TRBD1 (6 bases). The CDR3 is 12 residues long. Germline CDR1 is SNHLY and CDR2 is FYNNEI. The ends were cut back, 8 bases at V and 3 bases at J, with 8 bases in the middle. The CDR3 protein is CASRDINQPQHF. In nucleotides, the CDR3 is TGTGCCAGCCGGGACATCAATCAGCCCCAGCATTTT.

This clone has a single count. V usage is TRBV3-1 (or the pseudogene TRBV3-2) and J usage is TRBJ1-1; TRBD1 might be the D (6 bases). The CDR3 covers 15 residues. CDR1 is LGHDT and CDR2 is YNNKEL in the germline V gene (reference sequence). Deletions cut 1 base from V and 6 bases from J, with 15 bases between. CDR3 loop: CASSQGTPGAAEAFF. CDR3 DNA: TGTGCCAGCAGCCAAGGCACCCCAGGGGCCGCTGAAGCTTTCTTT.

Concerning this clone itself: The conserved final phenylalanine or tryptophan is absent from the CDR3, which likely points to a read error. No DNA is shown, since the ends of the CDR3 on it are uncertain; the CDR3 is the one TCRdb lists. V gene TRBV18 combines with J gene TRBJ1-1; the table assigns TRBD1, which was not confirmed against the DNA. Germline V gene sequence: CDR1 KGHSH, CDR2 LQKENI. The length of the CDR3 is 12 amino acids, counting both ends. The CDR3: CASSPRQGLSVL.

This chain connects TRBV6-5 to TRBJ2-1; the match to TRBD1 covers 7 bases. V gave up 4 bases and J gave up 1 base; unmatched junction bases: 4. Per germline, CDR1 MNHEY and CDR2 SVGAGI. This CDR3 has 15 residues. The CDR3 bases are TGTGCCAGCAGTTCCGACAGGGATTCCTACAATGAGCAGTTCTTC. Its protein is CASSSDRDSYNEQFF.

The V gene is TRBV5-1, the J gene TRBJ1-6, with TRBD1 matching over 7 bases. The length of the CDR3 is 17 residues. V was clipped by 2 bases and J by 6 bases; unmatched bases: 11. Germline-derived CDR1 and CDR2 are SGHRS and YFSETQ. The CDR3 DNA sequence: TGCGCCAGCAGCTTTGGCGTCCCGGGACAGAGTAATTCACCCCTCCACTTT. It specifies CASSFGVPGQSNSPLHF.

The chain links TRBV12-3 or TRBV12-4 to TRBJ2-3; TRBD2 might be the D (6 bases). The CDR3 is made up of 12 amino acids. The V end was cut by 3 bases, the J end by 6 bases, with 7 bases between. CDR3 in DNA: TGTGCCAGCAGTTTCAGCGGGGATACGCAGTATTTT. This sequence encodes CASSFSGDTQYF.

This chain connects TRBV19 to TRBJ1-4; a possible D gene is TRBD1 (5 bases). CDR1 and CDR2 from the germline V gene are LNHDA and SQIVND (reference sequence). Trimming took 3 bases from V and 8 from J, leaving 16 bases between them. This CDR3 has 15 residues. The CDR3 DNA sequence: TGTGCCAGTAGTATTGGAGGGGAGGCTGACGAAAAACTGTTTTTT. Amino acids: CASSIGGEADEKLFF.

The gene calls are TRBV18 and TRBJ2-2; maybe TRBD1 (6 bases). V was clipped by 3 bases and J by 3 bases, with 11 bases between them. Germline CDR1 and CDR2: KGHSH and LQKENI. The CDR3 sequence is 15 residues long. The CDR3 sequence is CASSPQGLDTGELFF. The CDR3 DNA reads TGTGCCAGCTCACCCCAGGGGTTGGACACCGGGGAGCTGTTTTTT.

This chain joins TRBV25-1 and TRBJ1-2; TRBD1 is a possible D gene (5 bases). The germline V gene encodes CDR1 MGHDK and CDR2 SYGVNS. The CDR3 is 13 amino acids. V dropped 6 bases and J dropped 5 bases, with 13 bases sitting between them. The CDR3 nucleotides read TGTGCCAGCAGGCCGGACACGGAATATGGCTACACCTTC. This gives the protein CASRPDTEYGYTF.

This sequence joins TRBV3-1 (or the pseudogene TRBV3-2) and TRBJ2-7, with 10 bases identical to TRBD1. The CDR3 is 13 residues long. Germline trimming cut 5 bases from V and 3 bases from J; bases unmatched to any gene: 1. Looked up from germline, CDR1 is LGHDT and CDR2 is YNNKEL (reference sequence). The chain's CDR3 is CASSRTGGYEQYF. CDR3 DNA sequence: TGTGCCAGCAGCAGGACAGGGGGCTACGAGCAGTACTTC.

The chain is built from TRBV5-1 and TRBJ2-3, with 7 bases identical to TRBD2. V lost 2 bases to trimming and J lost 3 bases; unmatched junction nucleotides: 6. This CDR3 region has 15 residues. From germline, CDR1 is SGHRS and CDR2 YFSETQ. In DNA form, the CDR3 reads TGCGCCAGCAGCTTTATGGCGGGAGAAACAGATACGCAGTATTTT. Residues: CASSFMAGETDTQYF. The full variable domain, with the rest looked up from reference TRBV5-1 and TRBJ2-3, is KAGVTQTPRYLIKTRGQQVTLSCSPISGHRSVSWYQQTPGQGLQFLFEYFSETQRNKGNFPGRFSGRQFSNSRSEMNVSTLELGDSALYLCASSFMAGETDTQYFGPGTRLTVL.

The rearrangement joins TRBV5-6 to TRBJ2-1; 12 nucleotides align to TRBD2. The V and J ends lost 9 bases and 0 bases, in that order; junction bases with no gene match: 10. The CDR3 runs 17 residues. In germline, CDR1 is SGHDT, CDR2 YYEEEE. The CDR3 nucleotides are TGTGCCACCACGGGACTAGCGGGTCCAAGCTCCTACAATGAGCAGTTCTTC. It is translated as CATTGLAGPSSYNEQFF.